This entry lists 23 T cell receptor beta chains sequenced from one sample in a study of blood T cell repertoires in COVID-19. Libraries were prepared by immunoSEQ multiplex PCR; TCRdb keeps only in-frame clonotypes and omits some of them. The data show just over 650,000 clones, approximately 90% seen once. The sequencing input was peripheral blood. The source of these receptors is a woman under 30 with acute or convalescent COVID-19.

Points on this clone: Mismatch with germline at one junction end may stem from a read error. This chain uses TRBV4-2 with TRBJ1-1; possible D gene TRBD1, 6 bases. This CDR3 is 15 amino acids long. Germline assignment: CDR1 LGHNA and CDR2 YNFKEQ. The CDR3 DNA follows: TGTGCCAGCAGTCAAGGGGACAACGCGAACACTGAAGCTTTCTTT. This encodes CASSQGDNANTEAFF.

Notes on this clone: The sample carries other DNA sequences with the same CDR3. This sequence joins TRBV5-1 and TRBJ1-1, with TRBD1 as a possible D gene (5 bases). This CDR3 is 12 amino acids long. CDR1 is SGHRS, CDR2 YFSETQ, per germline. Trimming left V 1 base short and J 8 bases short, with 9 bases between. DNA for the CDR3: TGCGCCAGCAGCTTGACAGGCGCCGAAGCTTTCTTT. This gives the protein CASSLTGAEAFF. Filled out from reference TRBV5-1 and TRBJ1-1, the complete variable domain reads KAGVTQTPRYLIKTRGQQVTLSCSPISGHRSVSWYQQTPGQGLQFLFEYFSETQRNKGNFPGRFSGRQFSNSRSEMNVSTLELGDSALYLCASSLTGAEAFFGQGTRLTVV.

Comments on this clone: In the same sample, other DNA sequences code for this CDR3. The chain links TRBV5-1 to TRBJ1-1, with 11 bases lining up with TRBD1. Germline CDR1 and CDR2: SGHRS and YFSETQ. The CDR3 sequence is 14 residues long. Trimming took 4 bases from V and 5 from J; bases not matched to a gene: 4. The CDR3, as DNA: TGCGCCAGCAGCCTACGGGACAGGGGGACTGAAGCTTTCTTT. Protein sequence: CASSLRDRGTEAFF. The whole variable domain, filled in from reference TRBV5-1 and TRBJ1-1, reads KAGVTQTPRYLIKTRGQQVTLSCSPISGHRSVSWYQQTPGQGLQFLFEYFSETQRNKGNFPGRFSGRQFSNSRSEMNVSTLELGDSALYLCASSLRDRGTEAFFGQGTRLTVV.

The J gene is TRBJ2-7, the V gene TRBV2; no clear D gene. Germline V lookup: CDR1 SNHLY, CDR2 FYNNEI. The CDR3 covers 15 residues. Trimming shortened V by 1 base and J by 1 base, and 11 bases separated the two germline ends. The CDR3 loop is CASSEEQRQSYEQYF. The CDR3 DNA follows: TGTGCCAGCAGTGAAGAGCAGCGTCAGTCCTACGAGCAGTACTTC.

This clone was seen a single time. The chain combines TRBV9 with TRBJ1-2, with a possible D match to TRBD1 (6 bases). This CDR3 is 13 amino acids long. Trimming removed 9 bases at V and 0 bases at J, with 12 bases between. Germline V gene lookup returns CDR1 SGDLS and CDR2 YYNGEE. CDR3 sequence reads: CATTRGTNYGYTF. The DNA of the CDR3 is TGTGCCACTACCAGGGGCACTAACTATGGCTACACCTTC. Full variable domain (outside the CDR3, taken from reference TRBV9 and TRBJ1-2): DSGVTQTPKHLITATGQRVTLRCSPRSGDLSVYWYQQSLDQGLQFLIQYYNGEERAKGNILERFSAQQFPDLHSELNLSSLELGDSALYFCATTRGTNYGYTFGSGTRLTVV.

This CDR3 reads CASSLAGGSYEQYF. DNA of the CDR3: TGTGCCAGTAGTTTAGCGGGGGGATCCTACGAGCAGTACTTC. The V call is TRBV19, the J call TRBJ2-7, with TRBD2 matching over 10 bases. The germline V gene encodes CDR1 LNHDA and CDR2 SQIVND (reference sequence). Trimming cost V 5 bases and J 1 base; bases outside gene matches: 2. There are 14 residues in the CDR3.

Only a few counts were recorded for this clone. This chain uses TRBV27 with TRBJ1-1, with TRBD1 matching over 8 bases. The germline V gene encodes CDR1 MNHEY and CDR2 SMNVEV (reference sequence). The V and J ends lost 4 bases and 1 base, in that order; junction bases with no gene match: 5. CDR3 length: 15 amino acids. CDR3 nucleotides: TGTGCCAGCAGTTGGACAGGGCCGGGGAACACTGAAGCTTTCTTT. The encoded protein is CASSWTGPGNTEAFF.

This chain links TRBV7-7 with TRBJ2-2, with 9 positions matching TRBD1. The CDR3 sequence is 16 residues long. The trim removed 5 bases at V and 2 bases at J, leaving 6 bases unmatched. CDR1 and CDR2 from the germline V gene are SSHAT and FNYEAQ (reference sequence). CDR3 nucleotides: TGTGCCAGCAGCCTACGGACAGGGGAAAACACCGGGGAGCTGTTTTTT. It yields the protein CASSLRTGENTGELFF.

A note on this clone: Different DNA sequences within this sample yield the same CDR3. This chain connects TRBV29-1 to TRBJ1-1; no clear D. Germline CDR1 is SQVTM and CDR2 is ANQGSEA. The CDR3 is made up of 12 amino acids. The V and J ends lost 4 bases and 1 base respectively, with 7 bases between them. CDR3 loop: CSVGGRNTEAFF. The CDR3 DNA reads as TGCAGCGTTGGCGGCAGGAACACTGAAGCTTTCTTT. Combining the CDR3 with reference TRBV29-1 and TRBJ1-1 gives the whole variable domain SAVISQKPSRDICQRGTSLTIQCQVDSQVTMMFWYRQQPGQSLTLIATANQGSEATYESGFVIDKFPISRPNLTFSTLTVSNMSPEDSSIYLCSVGGRNTEAFFGQGTRLTVV.

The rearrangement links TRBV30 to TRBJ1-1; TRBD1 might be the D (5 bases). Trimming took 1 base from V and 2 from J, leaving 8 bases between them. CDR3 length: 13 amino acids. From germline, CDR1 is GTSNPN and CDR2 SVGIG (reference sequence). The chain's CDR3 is CAWSGGHNTEAFF. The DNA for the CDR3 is TGTGCCTGGAGTGGAGGACACAACACTGAAGCTTTCTTT.

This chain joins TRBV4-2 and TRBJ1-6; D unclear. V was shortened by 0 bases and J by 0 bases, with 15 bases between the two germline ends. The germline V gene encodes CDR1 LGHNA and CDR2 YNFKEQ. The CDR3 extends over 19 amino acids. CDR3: CASSQDPGGPSSYNSPLHF. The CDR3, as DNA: TGTGCCAGCAGCCAAGATCCGGGAGGACCTAGCTCCTATAATTCACCCCTCCACTTT.

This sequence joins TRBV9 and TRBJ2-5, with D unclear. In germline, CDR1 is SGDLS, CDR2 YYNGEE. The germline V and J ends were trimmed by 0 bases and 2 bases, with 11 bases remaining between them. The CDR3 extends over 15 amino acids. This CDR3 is CASSVEEDLQETQYF. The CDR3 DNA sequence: TGTGCCAGCAGCGTAGAGGAAGACTTACAAGAGACCCAGTACTTC.

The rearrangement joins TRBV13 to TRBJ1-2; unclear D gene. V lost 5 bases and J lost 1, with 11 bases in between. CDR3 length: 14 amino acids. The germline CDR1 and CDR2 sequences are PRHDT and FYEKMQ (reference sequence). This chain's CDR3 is CASSNTGGNYGYTF. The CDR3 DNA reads TGTGCCAGCAGCAACACGGGAGGTAACTATGGCTACACCTTC. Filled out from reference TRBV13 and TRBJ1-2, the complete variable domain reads AAGVIQSPRHLIKEKRETATLKCYPIPRHDTVYWYQQGPGQDPQFLISFYEKMQSDKGSIPDRFSAQQFSDYHSELNMSSLELGDSALYFCASSNTGGNYGYTFGSGTRLTVV.

CDR3 nucleotides: TGTGCCAGCAGTGTTCGGGACAAATCAGGAAACACCATATATTTT. Protein product: CASSVRDKSGNTIYF. This chain connects TRBV6-4 to TRBJ1-3, with D tentatively TRBD1 (6 bases). Trimming removed 4 bases at V and 4 bases at J, with 14 bases between. Germline CDR1 and CDR2: MRHNA and SNTAGT. This CDR3 is 15 amino acids long.

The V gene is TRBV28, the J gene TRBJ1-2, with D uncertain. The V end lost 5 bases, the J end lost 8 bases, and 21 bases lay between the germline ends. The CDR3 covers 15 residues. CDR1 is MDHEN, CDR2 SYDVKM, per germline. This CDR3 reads CASSLRERWWWGYTF. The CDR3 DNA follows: TGTGCCAGCAGTCTCCGCGAGAGGTGGTGGTGGGGCTACACCTTC.

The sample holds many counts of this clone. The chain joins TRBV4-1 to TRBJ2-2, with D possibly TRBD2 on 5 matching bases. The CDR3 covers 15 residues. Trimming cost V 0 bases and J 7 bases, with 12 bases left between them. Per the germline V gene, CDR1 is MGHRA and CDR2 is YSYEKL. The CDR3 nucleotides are TGCGCCAGCAGCCAAGATGAGGGAATTGGCGGGGAGCTGTTTTTT. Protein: CASSQDEGIGGELFF.

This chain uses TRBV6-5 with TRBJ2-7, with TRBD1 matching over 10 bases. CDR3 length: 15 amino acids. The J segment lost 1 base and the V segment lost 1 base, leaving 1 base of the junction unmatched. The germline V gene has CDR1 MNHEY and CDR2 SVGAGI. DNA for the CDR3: TGTGCCAGCAGTTACTGGACAGGGGGTTCCTACGAGCAGTACTTC. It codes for CASSYWTGGSYEQYF.

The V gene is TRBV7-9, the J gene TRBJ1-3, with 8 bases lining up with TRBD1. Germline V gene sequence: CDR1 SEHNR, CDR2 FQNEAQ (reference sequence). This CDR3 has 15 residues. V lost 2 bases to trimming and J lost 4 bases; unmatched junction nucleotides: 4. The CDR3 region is CASSLQGAQGNTIYF. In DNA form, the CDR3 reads TGTGCCAGCAGCTTACAGGGGGCGCAAGGAAACACCATATATTTT.

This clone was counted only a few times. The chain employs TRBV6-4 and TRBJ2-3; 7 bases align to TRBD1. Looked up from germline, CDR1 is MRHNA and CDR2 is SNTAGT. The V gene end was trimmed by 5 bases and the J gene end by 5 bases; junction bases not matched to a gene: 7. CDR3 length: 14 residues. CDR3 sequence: CASSPLSGGDTQYF. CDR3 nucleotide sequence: TGTGCCAGCAGTCCCCTCTCAGGGGGAGATACGCAGTATTTT.

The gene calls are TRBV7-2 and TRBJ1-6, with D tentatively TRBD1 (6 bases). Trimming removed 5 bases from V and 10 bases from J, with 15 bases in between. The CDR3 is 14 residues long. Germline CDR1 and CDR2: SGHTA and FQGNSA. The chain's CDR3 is CASSMGGRQSPLHF. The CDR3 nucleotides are TGTGCCAGCAGCATGGGGGGGCGGCAATCACCCCTCCACTTT.

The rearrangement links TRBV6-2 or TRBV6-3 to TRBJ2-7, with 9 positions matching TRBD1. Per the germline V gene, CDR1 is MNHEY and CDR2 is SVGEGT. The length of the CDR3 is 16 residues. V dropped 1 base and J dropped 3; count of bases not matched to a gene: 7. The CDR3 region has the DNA TGTGCCAGCAGTTACTGGAGGACAGGGGACCTCTACGAGCAGTACTTC. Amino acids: CASSYWRTGDLYEQYF.

CDR3 in amino acids: CASSVGTENTGELFF. The CDR3 region has the DNA TGTGCCAGCAGTGTCGGGACAGAGAACACCGGGGAGCTGTTTTTT. The chain combines TRBV27 with TRBJ2-2, with TRBD1 matching 7 bases. J lost 1 base, V lost 5 bases, and 4 bases had no gene match. The length of the CDR3 is 15 residues. Germline V lookup: CDR1 MNHEY, CDR2 SMNVEV (reference sequence).

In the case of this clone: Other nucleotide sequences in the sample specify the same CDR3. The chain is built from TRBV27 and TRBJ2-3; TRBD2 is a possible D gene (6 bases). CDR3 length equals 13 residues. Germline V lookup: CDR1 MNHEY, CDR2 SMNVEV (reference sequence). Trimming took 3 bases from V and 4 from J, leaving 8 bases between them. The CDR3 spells CASSLAGPDTQYF. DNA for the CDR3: TGTGCCAGCAGTTTGGCGGGGCCAGATACGCAGTATTTT.